This passage covers 26 T cell receptor beta chains from one sample sequenced in a study of cytomegalovirus exposure and HLA in healthy donors. PCR was performed using 60 Vbeta and 13 Jbeta primers. Repertoires were generated with immunoSEQ multiplex PCR, while TCRdb's copy carries only in-frame clones and drops some. The table has approximately 160,000 clones, 84% seen once. Sequencing was performed on PBMCs. These receptor sequences come from a girl aged 10-17 years in good health and CMV-seropositive.

CDR3 sequence: CASSPPGGARRDTQYF. The DNA for the CDR3 is TGTGCCAGCTCACCACCAGGCGGGGCCCGCAGAGATACGCAGTATTTT. The chain employs TRBV18 and TRBJ2-3; the D gene is possibly TRBD2 (6 bases). Germline assignment: CDR1 KGHSH and CDR2 LQKENI. Trimming stripped 0 bases from V and 5 bases from J, with 15 bases between. The CDR3 has 16 amino acids.

The chain links TRBV9 to TRBJ1-1, with no clear D. Trimming removed 4 bases from V and 0 bases from J, with 13 bases in between. Germline V gene lookup returns CDR1 SGDLS and CDR2 YYNGEE. The CDR3 is 15 residues long. In DNA, the CDR3 is TGTGCCAGCAGCCCATCGGTAACCATGAACACTGAAGCTTTCTTT. Translating it yields CASSPSVTMNTEAFF.

The chain couples TRBV5-4 to TRBJ1-2; 9 nucleotides agree with TRBD1. Looked up from germline, CDR1 is SGHNT and CDR2 is YYREEE (reference sequence). With V trimmed by 4 bases and J by 5 bases, 9 bases remained unmatched. This CDR3 spans 15 amino acids. This CDR3 is CASSPPGQGWYGYTF. For the CDR3, the DNA is TGTGCCAGCAGCCCCCCGGGACAGGGTTGGTATGGCTACACCTTC.

The V gene is TRBV27, the J gene TRBJ2-1, with 15 bases aligning to TRBD2. The CDR3 length is 18 residues. The ends lost 4 bases at V and 6 bases at J; junction bases unmatched: 10. Germline CDR1 reads MNHEY; CDR2 reads SMNVEV (reference sequence). The CDR3 here is CASSWNGLAGGSVNEQFF. CDR3 nucleotides: TGTGCCAGCAGTTGGAACGGACTAGCGGGGGGGAGCGTCAATGAGCAGTTCTTC.

This sequence joins TRBV5-3 and TRBJ2-4, with a tentative D call TRBD2 (6 bases). TRBV5-3 is an open reading frame whose function is uncertain. CDR3 length: 14 residues. Trimming stripped 2 bases from V and 6 bases from J, with 12 bases between. CDR3 DNA: TGTGCCAGAAGCTTCCGGACTACCCCAAACATTCAGTACTTC. Its protein is CARSFRTTPNIQYF.

V is TRBV9 and J is TRBJ2-2, with 7 positions matching TRBD1. Germline trimming cut 5 bases from V and 4 bases from J; bases unmatched to any gene: 8. The CDR3 covers 15 residues. Looked up from germline, CDR1 is SGDLS and CDR2 is YYNGEE. The DNA for the CDR3 is TGTGCCAGCAGATCTACACAGGGGTCCACCGGGGAGCTGTTTTTT. It specifies CASRSTQGSTGELFF.

V and J are TRBV5-3 and TRBJ1-4; D remains ambiguous. TRBV5-3 falls under the ORF class, with uncertain function. The V and J ends lost 4 bases and 0 bases respectively, with 13 bases between them. The length of the CDR3 is 16 residues. This CDR3 is CARSPWTEATNEKLFF. As DNA, the CDR3 is TGTGCCAGAAGCCCCTGGACGGAGGCAACTAATGAAAAACTGTTTTTT.

This chain connects TRBV28 to TRBJ1-6, with TRBD1 as a possible D gene (5 bases). The germline V gene has CDR1 MDHEN and CDR2 SYDVKM. The CDR3 covers 15 residues. The V end was cut by 10 bases, the J end by 2 bases, with 15 bases between. CDR3 amino acids: CAIRRRVPYNSPLHF. The CDR3 nucleotides are TGTGCCATTCGGCGCAGGGTACCCTATAATTCACCCCTCCACTTT.

V and J are TRBV27 and TRBJ1-6; 8 bases align to TRBD1. Trimming removed 2 bases from V and 8 bases from J; junction bases left unmatched: 2. The CDR3 extends over 14 amino acids. Germline V gene sequence: CDR1 MNHEY, CDR2 SMNVEV (reference sequence). The CDR3 sequence: CASSLDRGYSPLHF. The CDR3 nucleotides are TGTGCCAGCAGTTTAGACAGGGGTTATTCACCCCTCCACTTT.

The chain combines TRBV6-6 with TRBJ2-7; 11 bases are a match to TRBD2. Trimming cost V 6 bases and J 2 bases; bases outside gene matches: 9. This CDR3 contains 16 residues. CDR1 and CDR2 (germline): MNHNY, SVGAGI (reference sequence). CDR3: CASSPRGGLAAYEQYF. The CDR3 bases are TGTGCCAGCAGCCCACGAGGGGGACTAGCGGCCTACGAGCAGTACTTC.

V is TRBV30 and J is TRBJ2-1; 10 nucleotides agree with TRBD2. Germline V CDR1 and CDR2: GTSNPN, SVGIG (reference sequence). The length of the CDR3 is 12 residues. The CDR3 bases are TGTGTGACTAGCGGGTCGGGTAATGAGCAGTTCTTC. This gives the protein CVTSGSGNEQFF.

The rearrangement joins TRBV19 to TRBJ1-2, with 8 bases aligning to TRBD1. The CDR3 runs to 15 residues. Germline V CDR1 and CDR2: LNHDA, SQIVND (reference sequence). Unmatched junction bases numbered 4, after V lost 4 bases and J lost 0 bases. The CDR3 nucleotides read TGTGCCAGTAGTACCGGACAGGGCGCTAACTATGGCTACACCTTC. Its protein is CASSTGQGANYGYTF.

This chain's CDR3 is CASSLEGSRVNTEAFF. Here the CDR3 DNA reads TGTGCCAGCAGCTTAGAGGGGTCCAGGGTGAACACTGAAGCTTTCTTT. The genes are TRBV11-2 and TRBJ1-1; perhaps TRBD1 as D (5 bases). This CDR3 is 16 amino acids long. Germline V gene sequence: CDR1 SGHAT, CDR2 FQNNGV. V was clipped by 0 bases and J by 0 bases, with 11 bases between them.

V and J are TRBV15 and TRBJ1-2; D perhaps matches TRBD1 (5 bases). This CDR3 is built from 13 residues. Germline-derived CDR1 and CDR2 are LNHNV and YYDKDF (reference sequence). Trimming left V 5 bases short and J 8 bases short, with 15 bases between. The chain's CDR3 is CATSPDNRWGYTF. The CDR3, as DNA: TGTGCCACCAGCCCGGACAATCGGTGGGGCTACACCTTC. Full variable domain (outside the CDR3, taken from reference TRBV15 and TRBJ1-2): DAMVIQNPRYQVTQFGKPVTLSCSQTLNHNVMYWYQQKSSQAPKLLFHYYDKDFNNEADTPDNFQSRRPNTSFCFLDIRSPGLGDTAMYLCATSPDNRWGYTFGSGTRLTVV.

The chain carries TRBV6-6 and TRBJ1-1; unclear D gene. CDR1 and CDR2 (germline): MNHNY, SVGAGI (reference sequence). Trimming shortened V by 2 bases and J by 6 bases, and 19 bases separated the two germline ends. The CDR3 is made up of 16 amino acids. This CDR3 is CASSYSRGQREPEAFF. The CDR3 DNA reads TGTGCCAGCAGTTACAGTCGCGGGCAAAGGGAGCCTGAAGCTTTCTTT.

This chain links TRBV14 with TRBJ2-5; TRBD2 aligns across 14 bases. The CDR3 runs 16 residues. Trimming at V came to 3 bases and at J to 9 bases, leaving 9 bases not matched to a gene. Germline CDR1 reads SGHDN; CDR2 reads FVKESK. Here the CDR3 reads CASSHIGLAGGVSQYF. The CDR3 nucleotides are TGTGCCAGCAGCCACATTGGACTAGCGGGGGGCGTTTCCCAGTACTTC. Drawing the rest from reference TRBV14 and TRBJ2-5, the complete variable domain is EAGVTQFPSHSVIEKGQTVTLRCDPISGHDNLYWYRRVMGKEIKFLLHFVKESKQDESGMPNNRFLAERTGGTYSTLKVQPAELEDSGVYFCASSHIGLAGGVSQYFGPGTRLLVL.

In the case of this clone: This specimen includes other DNA sequences encoding the same CDR3. The J gene is TRBJ2-7, the V gene TRBV20-1, with a possible D match to TRBD2 (6 bases). Germline CDR1 is DFQATT and CDR2 is SNEGSKA (reference sequence). Trimming left V 6 bases short and J 3 bases short, with 9 bases between. The length of the CDR3 is 11 residues. This chain's CDR3 is CSALGGYEQYF. DNA of the CDR3: TGCAGTGCCCTGGGGGGCTACGAGCAGTACTTC.

The chain recombines TRBV5-1 with TRBJ2-1; possible D gene TRBD1, 5 bases. The CDR3 has 14 residues. With 1 base removed from V and 6 bases from J, the gap between germline ends came to 11 bases. Germline assignment: CDR1 SGHRS and CDR2 YFSETQ. The CDR3 protein is CASSLLQVPNEQFF. The CDR3 bases are TGCGCCAGCAGCTTGCTACAGGTCCCCAATGAGCAGTTCTTC.

This chain uses TRBV5-4 with TRBJ2-7; the match to TRBD2 covers 9 bases. Germline assignment: CDR1 SGHNT and CDR2 YYREEE (reference sequence). With V trimmed by 0 bases and J by 1 base, 8 bases remained unmatched. The CDR3 runs to 17 residues. DNA of the CDR3: TGTGCCAGCAGCTTGGAAGCGTTAGCGGGGGTTTCCTACGAGCAGTACTTC. This gives the protein CASSLEALAGVSYEQYF.

The chain carries TRBV13 and TRBJ2-1; 8 nucleotides match TRBD1. This CDR3 is built from 15 residues. V gave up 4 bases and J gave up 7 bases; unmatched junction bases: 9. Germline-derived CDR1 and CDR2 are PRHDT and FYEKMQ (reference sequence). The CDR3 protein is CASSSRQGWSNEQFF. The CDR3 DNA reads TGTGCCAGCAGCTCCAGACAGGGGTGGAGTAATGAGCAGTTCTTC.

J is TRBJ2-1 and V is TRBV4-2; 12 nucleotides line up with TRBD1. The V and J ends lost 0 bases and 10 bases, in that order; junction bases with no gene match: 4. The CDR3 contains 15 residues. Germline V gene lookup returns CDR1 LGHNA and CDR2 YNFKEQ. The CDR3 spells CASSQDGTGGREQFF. The CDR3 region has the DNA TGTGCCAGCAGCCAAGACGGGACAGGGGGCCGGGAGCAGTTCTTC.

The chain couples TRBV18 to TRBJ1-5; 7 positions match TRBD1. Trimming cost V 5 bases and J 6 bases; bases outside gene matches: 7. The V gene's germline CDR1 is KGHSH and CDR2 LQKENI. CDR3 length: 14 amino acids. This chain's CDR3 is CASSAEGASQPQHF. CDR3 coding DNA: TGTGCCAGCTCAGCCGAGGGGGCTTCTCAGCCCCAGCATTTT.

This clone was counted a single time. The rearrangement uses TRBV9 and TRBJ2-6; the D is unclear. Trimming left V 3 bases short and J 0 bases short, with 13 bases between. CDR1 is SGDLS, CDR2 YYNGEE, per germline. CDR3 length: 17 amino acids. The CDR3 DNA reads TGTGCCAGCAGCGCCGAGTCAAGCTCCTCTGGGGCCAACGTCCTGACTTTC. Protein: CASSAESSSSGANVLTF.

This rearrangement joins TRBV25-1 to TRBJ2-5, with 10 nucleotides matching TRBD2. The DNA matches TRBJ2-7 better at its end, which makes the J call doubtful. The CDR3 consists of 18 residues. Germline V gene sequence: CDR1 MGHDK, CDR2 SYGVNS. DNA of the CDR3: TGTGCCAGCAGTGAATATAGTAGCGGGGGGTCGAGCTCCTACGAGCAGTACTTC. Protein: CASSEYSSGGSSSYEQYF.

In DNA, the CDR3 is TGTGCCAGCCGTGCGGGACAGGCGGGCTATGGCTACACCTTC. Translated: CASRAGQAGYGYTF. V gene TRBV25-1 combines with J gene TRBJ1-2; 8 positions match TRBD1. This CDR3 contains 14 residues. Germline CDR1 reads MGHDK; CDR2 reads SYGVNS. The trim removed 8 bases at V and 4 bases at J, leaving 9 bases unmatched.

On this clone: The same CDR3 also results from other DNA sequences found in this sample. V is TRBV19 and J is TRBJ2-3; perhaps TRBD2 as D (6 bases). V gave up 11 bases and J gave up 0 bases, with 12 bases separating them. CDR3 length: 13 amino acids. Germline V gives CDR1 LNHDA, CDR2 SQIVND (reference sequence). CDR3 in DNA: TGTGCCTGCTCGGAGGGTAGCACAGATACGCAGTATTTT. It is translated as CACSEGSTDTQYF.